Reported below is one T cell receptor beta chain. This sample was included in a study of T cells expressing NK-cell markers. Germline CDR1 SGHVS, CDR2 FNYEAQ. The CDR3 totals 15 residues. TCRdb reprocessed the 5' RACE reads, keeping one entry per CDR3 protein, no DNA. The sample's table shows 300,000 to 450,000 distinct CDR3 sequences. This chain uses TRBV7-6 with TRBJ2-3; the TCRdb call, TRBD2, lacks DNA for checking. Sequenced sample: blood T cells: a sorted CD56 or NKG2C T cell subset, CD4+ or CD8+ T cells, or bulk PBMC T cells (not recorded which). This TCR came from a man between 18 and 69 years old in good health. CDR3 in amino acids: CASSSWTSISDTQYF.